The entry that follows covers one TCR beta chain sequence. The antigen remains unidentified. The CDR3 covers 12 residues. TCRdb reprocessed the 5' RACE reads with MiXCR, giving one entry per CDR3 protein. In the table there are 470,000 or so distinct CDR3 sequences, about 23% of which are singletons. These data come from a study of T-cell memory formation after mild COVID-19. Study-wide points: CD8+ contracting clones occupied EMRA, while CD4+ ones occupied mainly CM and EM.

The chain carries TRBV21-1 and TRBJ1-1; TRBD1 reflects the table's D call only, with no check against the DNA. TRBV21-1 corresponds to a pseudogene. The sequence was collected from an adult woman who had mild COVID-19 (a few samples of this study predate the infection). Cell type and time point are not known. Sequenced material: PBMCs or a T cell subset sorted from them (not recorded which). CDR3 in amino acids: CASSNRQKQAFF. DNA of the CDR3: TGTGCCAGCAGCAATCGACAGAAACAAGCTTTCTTT.